These 17 T cell receptor beta chains were all obtained from the same sample, sequenced in a study of cytomegalovirus exposure and HLA in healthy donors. The PCR employed 60 Vbeta primers together with 13 Jbeta primers. The table came from immunoSEQ multiplex PCR; TCRdb's copy has only in-frame clones and leaves some out. The sample holds about 180,000 clones; approximately 84% are singletons and the top ten take about 3.1%. The specimen sequenced was PBMCs. Every receptor here comes from a woman between 50 and 59 years old in good health and CMV-seropositive.

This chain connects TRBV9 to TRBJ2-3, with 9 bases matching TRBD2. The CDR3 covers 16 residues. Per germline, CDR1 SGDLS and CDR2 YYNGEE. Trimming cost V 2 bases and J 1 base; bases outside gene matches: 5. The CDR3 nucleotides are TGTGCCAGCAGCGTGACGACTAGCGGCCGCACAGATACGCAGTATTTT. Amino acids: CASSVTTSGRTDTQYF. The entire variable domain, with the rest obtained from reference TRBV9 and TRBJ2-3, is as follows: DSGVTQTPKHLITATGQRVTLRCSPRSGDLSVYWYQQSLDQGLQFLIQYYNGEERAKGNILERFSAQQFPDLHSELNLSSLELGDSALYFCASSVTTSGRTDTQYFGPGTRLTVL.

The V call is TRBV5-6, the J call TRBJ1-2; 7 bases agree with TRBD1. Germline CDR1 is SGHDT and CDR2 is YYEEEE. The junction had 0 bases not matched to a gene; V was cut back by 2 bases and J by 2 bases. CDR3 size: 13 residues. CDR3 region: CASSLGGNYGYTF. Written as DNA, the CDR3 is TGTGCCAGCAGCTTAGGGGGCAACTATGGCTACACCTTC.

V and J are TRBV19 and TRBJ2-7, with a weak D call TRBD1 (5 bases). Trimming removed 6 bases from V and 5 bases from J, with 11 bases in between. This CDR3 region has 12 residues. The germline CDR1 and CDR2 sequences are LNHDA and SQIVND (reference sequence). The CDR3 here is CASRGWGDEQYF. In nucleotides, the CDR3 is TGTGCCAGTAGGGGGTGGGGCGACGAGCAGTACTTC.

CDR3 sequence reads: CASSLPGLAGGQALVTSSTDTQYF. CDR3 nucleotides: TGTGCCAGCAGCCTGCCGGGACTAGCGGGAGGCCAGGCGCTCGTTACCTCTAGCACAGATACGCAGTATTTT. V and J are TRBV4-2 and TRBJ2-3, with 15 bases lining up with TRBD2. The CDR3 spans 24 residues. Per germline, CDR1 LGHNA and CDR2 YNFKEQ. V dropped 4 bases and J dropped 0; count of bases not matched to a gene: 23.

The chain joins TRBV5-1 to TRBJ1-4; tentatively, D is TRBD1 (5 bases). Germline V gene sequence: CDR1 SGHRS, CDR2 YFSETQ. V shed 4 bases and J shed 0 bases, with 13 bases lying between them. The CDR3 consists of 16 residues. CDR3 coding DNA: TGCGCCAGCAGCCCTTCTTCGGGGGCAACTAATGAAAAACTGTTTTTT. It encodes CASSPSSGATNEKLFF.

The chain has TRBV5-1 and TRBJ2-1; a possible D gene is TRBD1 (5 bases). CDR3 length: 15 amino acids. The germline CDR1 and CDR2 sequences are SGHRS and YFSETQ. V dropped 0 bases and J dropped 7 bases, with 14 bases sitting between them. CDR3 sequence: CASSLGGGLLNEQFF. CDR3 sequence (DNA): TGCGCCAGCAGCTTGGGGGGCGGCCTCCTAAATGAGCAGTTCTTC. The entire variable domain, with the rest obtained from reference TRBV5-1 and TRBJ2-1, is as follows: KAGVTQTPRYLIKTRGQQVTLSCSPISGHRSVSWYQQTPGQGLQFLFEYFSETQRNKGNFPGRFSGRQFSNSRSEMNVSTLELGDSALYLCASSLGGGLLNEQFFGPGTRLTVL.

This clone was seen a few times. The chain links TRBV6-1 to TRBJ1-2; TRBD1 matches 10 bases. The germline CDR1 and CDR2 sequences are MNHNS and SASEGT. Unmatched junction bases numbered 4, after V lost 6 bases and J lost 3 bases. This CDR3 is 14 amino acids long. Written as DNA, the CDR3 is TGTGCCAGCAGCGACAGGGGGCAGTACTATGGCTACACCTTC. This gives the protein CASSDRGQYYGYTF.

V and J are TRBV14 and TRBJ2-7, with 7 bases identical to TRBD2. The ends lost 4 bases at V and 1 base at J; junction bases unmatched: 1. Germline lookup yields CDR1 SGHDN and CDR2 FVKESK. This CDR3 contains 13 residues. The CDR3 DNA reads as TGTGCCAGCAGCCTCGGGGGGTCCTACGAGCAGTACTTC. It codes for CASSLGGSYEQYF.

The CDR3 reads CASSLGQSSYEQYF. CDR3 in DNA: TGTGCCAGCAGCTTGGGACAGAGCTCCTACGAGCAGTACTTC. The chain employs TRBV5-6 and TRBJ2-7; TRBD1 might be the D (5 bases). Germline CDR1 reads SGHDT; CDR2 reads YYEEEE. V was trimmed by 0 bases and J by 0 bases, leaving 7 bases between them. The CDR3 is made up of 14 amino acids.

The gene calls are TRBV6-1 and TRBJ2-5, with 11 bases fitting TRBD2. This CDR3 is 14 amino acids long. The germline gives CDR1 MNHNS, CDR2 SASEGT. With V trimmed by 7 bases and J by 4 bases, 5 bases remained unmatched. The CDR3: CASKTGLAGETQYF. The DNA for the CDR3 is TGTGCCAGCAAGACCGGACTAGCGGGAGAGACCCAGTACTTC.

The CDR3 bases are TGTGCCAGCTCACCGGACAGGGACTTCACTGAAGCTTTCTTT. It codes for CASSPDRDFTEAFF. J is TRBJ1-1 and V is TRBV18, with 8 nucleotides matching TRBD1. J lost 4 bases, V lost 3 bases, and 4 bases had no gene match. Germline loops: CDR1 KGHSH, CDR2 LQKENI. The CDR3 loop spans 14 amino acids.

This rearrangement joins TRBV4-3 to TRBJ1-5; a possible D gene is TRBD1 (6 bases). The length of the CDR3 is 15 residues. V lost 0 bases, J lost 7 bases, and 13 bases lay in between. CDR1 LGHNA and CDR2 YSLEER come from the germline V gene. The CDR3 bases are TGCGCCAGCAGCCAAGACCGGACAGTCGGACAGCCCCAGCATTTT. Translating gives CASSQDRTVGQPQHF.

The chain uses TRBV4-2 and TRBJ2-7, with 13 bases matching TRBD2. CDR3 length: 14 residues. Germline-derived CDR1 and CDR2 are LGHNA and YNFKEQ. The V segment lost 4 bases and the J segment 6 bases; nucleotides outside the gene matches: 3. CDR3 DNA sequence: TGTGCCAGCAGCCGGACTAGCGGGAGAGGCGAGCAGTACTTC. It codes for CASSRTSGRGEQYF.

In regard to this clone: The junction shows a germline mismatch at one end, possibly a read error. The gene calls are TRBV20-1 and TRBJ2-1; no clear D. Germline V gene lookup returns CDR1 DFQATT and CDR2 SNEGSKA (reference sequence). The CDR3 covers 11 residues. The CDR3 here is CSARAIHEQFF. The CDR3 coding sequence is TGCAGCGCTAGAGCTATCCACGAGCAGTTCTTC.

V is TRBV23-1 and J is TRBJ1-1; 12 bases map to TRBD1. TRBV23-1 is reported as an ORF; its role is uncertain. Trimming removed 8 bases from V and 0 bases from J; junction bases left unmatched: 10. The length of the CDR3 is 17 residues. DNA for the CDR3: TGCGCCAGCCCCCCCCCGGGACAGGGGGCGGTGAACACTGAAGCTTTCTTT. Protein sequence: CASPPPGQGAVNTEAFF.

V is TRBV18 and J is TRBJ1-2, with D possibly matching TRBD1 (6 bases). Germline CDR1 KGHSH, CDR2 LQKENI. This CDR3 region has 15 residues. With 2 bases removed from V and 4 bases from J, the gap between germline ends came to 14 bases. Here the CDR3 reads CASSPATGFAYGYTF. The DNA of the CDR3 is TGTGCCAGCTCACCAGCGACAGGATTTGCCTATGGCTACACCTTC.

The chain carries TRBV7-2 and TRBJ2-1, with TRBD1 matching over 9 bases. Germline CDR1 is SGHTA and CDR2 is FQGNSA. The CDR3 has 16 residues. Trimming took 8 bases from V and 0 from J; bases not matched to a gene: 8. CDR3 nucleotide sequence: TGTGCCAGCGGACAGGGGCCCCCCTCCTCCTACAATGAGCAGTTCTTC. It codes for CASGQGPPSSYNEQFF.